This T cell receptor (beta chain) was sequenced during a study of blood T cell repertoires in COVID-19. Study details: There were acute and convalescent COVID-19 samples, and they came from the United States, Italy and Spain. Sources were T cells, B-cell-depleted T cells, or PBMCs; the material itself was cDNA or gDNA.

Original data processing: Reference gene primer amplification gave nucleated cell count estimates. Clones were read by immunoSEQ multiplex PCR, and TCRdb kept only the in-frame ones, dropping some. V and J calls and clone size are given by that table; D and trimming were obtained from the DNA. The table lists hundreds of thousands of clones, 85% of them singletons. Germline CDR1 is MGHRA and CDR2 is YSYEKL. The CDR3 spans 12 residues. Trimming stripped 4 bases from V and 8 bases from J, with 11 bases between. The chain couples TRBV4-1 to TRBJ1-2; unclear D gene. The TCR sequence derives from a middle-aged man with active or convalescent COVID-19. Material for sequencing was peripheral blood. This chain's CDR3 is CASSPQVGGYTF. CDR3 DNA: TGCGCCAGCAGCCCCCAGGTCGGAGGCTACACCTTC.